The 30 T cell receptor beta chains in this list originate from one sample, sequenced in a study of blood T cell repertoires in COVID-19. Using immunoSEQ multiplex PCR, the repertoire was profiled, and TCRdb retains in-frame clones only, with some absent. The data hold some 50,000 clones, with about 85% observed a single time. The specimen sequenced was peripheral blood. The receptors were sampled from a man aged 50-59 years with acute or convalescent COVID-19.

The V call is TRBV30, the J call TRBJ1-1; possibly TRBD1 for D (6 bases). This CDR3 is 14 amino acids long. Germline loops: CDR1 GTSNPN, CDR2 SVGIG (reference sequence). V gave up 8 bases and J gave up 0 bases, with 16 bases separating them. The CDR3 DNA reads TGTGCCGCAAATCCCGGGACACTGAACACTGAAGCTTTCTTT. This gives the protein CAANPGTLNTEAFF.

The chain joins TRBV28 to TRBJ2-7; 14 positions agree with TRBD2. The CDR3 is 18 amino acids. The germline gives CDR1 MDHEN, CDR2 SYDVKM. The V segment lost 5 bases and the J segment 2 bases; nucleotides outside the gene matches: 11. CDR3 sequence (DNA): TGTGCCAGCAGTACCAGACCCCGACTAGCGGGAGGGCCCTACGAGCAGTACTTC. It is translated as CASSTRPRLAGGPYEQYF. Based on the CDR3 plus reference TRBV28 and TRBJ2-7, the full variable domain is DVKVTQSSRYLVKRTGEKVFLECVQDMDHENMFWYRQDPGLGLRLIYFSYDVKMKEKGDIPEGYSVSREKKERFSLILESASTNQTSMYLCASSTRPRLAGGPYEQYFGPGTRLTVT.

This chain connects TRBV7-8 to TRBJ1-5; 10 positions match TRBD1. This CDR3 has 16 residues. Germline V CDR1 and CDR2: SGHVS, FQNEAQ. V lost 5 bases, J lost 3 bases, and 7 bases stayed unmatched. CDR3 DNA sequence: TGTGCCAGCAGCCCCGGACAGGGGGGAAACAATCAGCCCCAGCATTTT. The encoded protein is CASSPGQGGNNQPQHF.

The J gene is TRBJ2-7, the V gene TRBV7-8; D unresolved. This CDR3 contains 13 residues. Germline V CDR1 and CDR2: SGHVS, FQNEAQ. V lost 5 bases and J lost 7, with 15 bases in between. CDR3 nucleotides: TGTGCCAGCAGCCCAGCCCAGGTCTGGGAGCAGTACTTC. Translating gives CASSPAQVWEQYF.

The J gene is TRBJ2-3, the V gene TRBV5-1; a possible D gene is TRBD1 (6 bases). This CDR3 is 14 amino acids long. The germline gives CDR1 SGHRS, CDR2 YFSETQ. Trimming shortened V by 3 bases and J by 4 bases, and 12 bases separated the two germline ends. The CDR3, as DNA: TGCGCCAGCAGCTCTACAGGGTGGGCAGATACGCAGTATTTT. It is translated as CASSSTGWADTQYF. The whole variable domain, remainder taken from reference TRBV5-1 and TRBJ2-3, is KAGVTQTPRYLIKTRGQQVTLSCSPISGHRSVSWYQQTPGQGLQFLFEYFSETQRNKGNFPGRFSGRQFSNSRSEMNVSTLELGDSALYLCASSSTGWADTQYFGPGTRLTVL.

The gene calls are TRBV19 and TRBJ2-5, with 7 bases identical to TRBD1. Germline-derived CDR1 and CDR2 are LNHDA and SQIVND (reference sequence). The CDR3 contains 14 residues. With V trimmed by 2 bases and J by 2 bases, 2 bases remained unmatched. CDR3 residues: CASSIRTGQETQYF. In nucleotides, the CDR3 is TGTGCCAGTAGTATAAGGACAGGTCAAGAGACCCAGTACTTC.

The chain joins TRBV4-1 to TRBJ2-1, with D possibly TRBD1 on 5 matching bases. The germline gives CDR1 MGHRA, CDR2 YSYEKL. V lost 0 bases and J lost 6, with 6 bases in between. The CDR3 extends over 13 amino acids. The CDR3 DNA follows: TGCGCCAGCAGCCAAGAAGGGGCCAATGAGCAGTTCTTC. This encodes CASSQEGANEQFF.

CDR3 sequence: CASSPGTGSRTQHF. CDR3 nucleotides: TGTGCCAGCAGCCCAGGGACAGGTTCAAGGACCCAGCATTTT. The rearrangement links TRBV3-1 (or the pseudogene TRBV3-2) to TRBJ1-5; 8 bases agree with TRBD1. The trim removed 4 bases at V and 11 bases at J, leaving 10 bases unmatched. This CDR3 has 14 residues. CDR1 and CDR2 from the germline V gene are LGHDT and YNNKEL (reference sequence).

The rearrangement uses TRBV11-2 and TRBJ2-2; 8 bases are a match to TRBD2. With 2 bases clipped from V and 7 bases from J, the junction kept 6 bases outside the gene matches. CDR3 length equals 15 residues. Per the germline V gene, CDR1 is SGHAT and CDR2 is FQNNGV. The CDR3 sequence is CASSLRGTRGGELFF. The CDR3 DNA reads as TGTGCCAGCAGCTTAAGAGGGACTAGAGGCGGGGAGCTGTTTTTT.

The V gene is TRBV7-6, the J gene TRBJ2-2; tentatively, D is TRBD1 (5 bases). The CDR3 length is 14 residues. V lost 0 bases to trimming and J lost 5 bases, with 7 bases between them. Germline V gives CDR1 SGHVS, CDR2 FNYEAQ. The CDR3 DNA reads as TGTGCCAGCAGCTTAGCGTACAGGACCGGGGAGCTGTTTTTT. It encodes CASSLAYRTGELFF.

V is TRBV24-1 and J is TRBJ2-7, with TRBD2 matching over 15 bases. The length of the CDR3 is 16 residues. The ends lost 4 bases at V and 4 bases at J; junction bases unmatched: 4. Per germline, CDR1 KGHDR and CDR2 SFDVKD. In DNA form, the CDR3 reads TGTGCCACCAGTGACCCCGGGACTAGCGGGAGGTACGAGCAGTACTTC. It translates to CATSDPGTSGRYEQYF.

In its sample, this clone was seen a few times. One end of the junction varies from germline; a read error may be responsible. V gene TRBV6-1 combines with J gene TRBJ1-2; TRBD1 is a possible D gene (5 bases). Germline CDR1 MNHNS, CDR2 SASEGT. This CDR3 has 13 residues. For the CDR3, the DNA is TGTGCCAGCCGTGAGAAGGGGTCGGGTGGCTACACCTTC. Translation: CASREKGSGGYTF.

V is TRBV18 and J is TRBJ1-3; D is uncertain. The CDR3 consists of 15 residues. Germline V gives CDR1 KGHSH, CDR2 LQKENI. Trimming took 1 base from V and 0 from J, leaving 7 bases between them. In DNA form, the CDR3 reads TGTGCCAGCTCACCACTTTTTAGCTCTGGAAACACCATATATTTT. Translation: CASSPLFSSGNTIYF.

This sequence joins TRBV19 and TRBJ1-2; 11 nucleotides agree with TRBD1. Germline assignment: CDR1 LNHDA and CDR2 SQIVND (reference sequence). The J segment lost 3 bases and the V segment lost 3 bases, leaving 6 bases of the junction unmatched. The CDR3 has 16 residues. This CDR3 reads CASSIAGTGGHYGYTF. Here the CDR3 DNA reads TGTGCCAGTAGTATCGCCGGGACAGGGGGGCACTATGGCTACACCTTC.

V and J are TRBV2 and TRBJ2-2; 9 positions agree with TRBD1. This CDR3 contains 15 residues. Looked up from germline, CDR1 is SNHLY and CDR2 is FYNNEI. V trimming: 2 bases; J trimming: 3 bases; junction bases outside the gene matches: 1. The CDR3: CASSERTGDTGELFF. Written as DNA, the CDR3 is TGTGCCAGCAGTGAAAGGACAGGGGACACCGGGGAGCTGTTTTTT. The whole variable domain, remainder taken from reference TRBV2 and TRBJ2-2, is EPEVTQTPSHQVTQMGQEVILRCVPISNHLYFYWYRQILGQKVEFLVSFYNNEISEKSEIFDDQFSVERPDGSNFTLKIRSTKLEDSAMYFCASSERTGDTGELFFGEGSRLTVL.

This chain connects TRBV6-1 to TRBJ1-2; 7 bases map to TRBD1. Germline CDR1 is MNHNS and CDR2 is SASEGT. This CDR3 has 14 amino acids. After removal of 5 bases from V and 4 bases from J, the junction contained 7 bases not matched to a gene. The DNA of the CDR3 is TGTGCCAGCAGTTATTTAACAGGGGCCTATGGCTACACCTTC. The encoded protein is CASSYLTGAYGYTF.

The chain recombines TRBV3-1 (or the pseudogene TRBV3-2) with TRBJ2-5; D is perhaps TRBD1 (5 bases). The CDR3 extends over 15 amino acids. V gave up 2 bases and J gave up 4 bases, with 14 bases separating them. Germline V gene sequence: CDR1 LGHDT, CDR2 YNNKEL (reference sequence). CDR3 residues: CASSQRGGAPETQYF. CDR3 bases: TGTGCCAGCAGCCAAAGAGGTGGGGCCCCAGAGACCCAGTACTTC.

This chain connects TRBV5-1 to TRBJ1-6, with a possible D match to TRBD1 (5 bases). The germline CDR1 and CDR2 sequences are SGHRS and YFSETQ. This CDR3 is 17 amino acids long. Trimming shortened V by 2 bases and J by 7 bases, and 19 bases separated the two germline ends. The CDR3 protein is CASSFGRQDIPNSPLHF. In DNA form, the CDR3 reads TGCGCCAGCAGCTTTGGCAGGCAGGACATCCCGAATTCACCCCTCCACTTT.

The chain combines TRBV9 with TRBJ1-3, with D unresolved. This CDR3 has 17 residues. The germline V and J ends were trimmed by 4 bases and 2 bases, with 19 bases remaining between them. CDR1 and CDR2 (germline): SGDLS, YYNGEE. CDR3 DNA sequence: TGTGCCAGCAGCTATTCCCAAGCCCCCGAAACTGGAAACACCATATATTTT. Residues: CASSYSQAPETGNTIYF.

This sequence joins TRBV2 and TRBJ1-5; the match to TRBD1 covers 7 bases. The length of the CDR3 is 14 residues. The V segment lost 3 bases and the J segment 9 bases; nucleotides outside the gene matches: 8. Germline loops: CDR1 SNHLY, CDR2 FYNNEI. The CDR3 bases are TGTGCCAGCAGTGAGACAGGGAGTGTCAGGCCCCAGCATTTT. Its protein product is CASSETGSVRPQHF.

CDR3 residues: CASSISRGSENTEAFF. CDR3 in DNA: TGTGCCAGTAGTATAAGCCGGGGGTCGGAGAACACTGAAGCTTTCTTT. V and J are TRBV19 and TRBJ1-1; D may be TRBD1 (5 bases). Germline loops: CDR1 LNHDA, CDR2 SQIVND (reference sequence). This CDR3 comprises 16 residues. Deletions cut 2 bases from V and 1 base from J, with 14 bases between.

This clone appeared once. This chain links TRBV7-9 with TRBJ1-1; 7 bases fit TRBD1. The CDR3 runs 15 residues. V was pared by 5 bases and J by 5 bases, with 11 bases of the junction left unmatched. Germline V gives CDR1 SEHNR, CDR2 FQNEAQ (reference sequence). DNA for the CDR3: TGTGCCAGCAGCCTGGAGACAGGGCTGAGGACTGAAGCTTTCTTT. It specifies CASSLETGLRTEAFF.

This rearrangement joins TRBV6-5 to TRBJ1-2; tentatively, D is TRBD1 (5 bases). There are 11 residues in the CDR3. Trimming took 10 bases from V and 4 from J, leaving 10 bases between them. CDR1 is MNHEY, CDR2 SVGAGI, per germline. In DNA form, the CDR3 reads TGTGCCACCCGGACAAGCTATGGCTACACCTTC. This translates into CATRTSYGYTF.

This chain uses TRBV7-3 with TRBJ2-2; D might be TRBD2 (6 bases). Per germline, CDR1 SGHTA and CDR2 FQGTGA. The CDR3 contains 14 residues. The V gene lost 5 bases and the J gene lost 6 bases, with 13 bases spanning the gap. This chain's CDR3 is CASSAGPPPGELFF. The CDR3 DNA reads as TGTGCCAGCAGCGCGGGACCACCCCCCGGGGAGCTGTTTTTT.

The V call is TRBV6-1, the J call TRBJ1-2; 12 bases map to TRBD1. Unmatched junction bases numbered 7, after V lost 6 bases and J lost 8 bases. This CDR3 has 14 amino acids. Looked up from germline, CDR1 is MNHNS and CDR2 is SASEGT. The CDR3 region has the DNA TGTGCCAGCAGCACACGGGACAGGGGGCTCGGCTACACCTTC. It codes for CASSTRDRGLGYTF.

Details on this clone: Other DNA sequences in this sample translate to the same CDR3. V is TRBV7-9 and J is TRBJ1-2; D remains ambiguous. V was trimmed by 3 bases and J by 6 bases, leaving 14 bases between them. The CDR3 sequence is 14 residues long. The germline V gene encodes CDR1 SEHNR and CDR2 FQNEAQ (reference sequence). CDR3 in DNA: TGTGCCAGCAGCTTTCCCACGGGGATGGATGGCTACACCTTC. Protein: CASSFPTGMDGYTF.

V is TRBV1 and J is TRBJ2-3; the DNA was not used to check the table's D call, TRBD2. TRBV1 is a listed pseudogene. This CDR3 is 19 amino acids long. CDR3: CTQRARGAYTTSSTDTQYF. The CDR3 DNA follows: TGCACCCAAAGGGCGCGGGGGGCTTACACCACCTCTAGCACAGATACGCAGTATTTT.

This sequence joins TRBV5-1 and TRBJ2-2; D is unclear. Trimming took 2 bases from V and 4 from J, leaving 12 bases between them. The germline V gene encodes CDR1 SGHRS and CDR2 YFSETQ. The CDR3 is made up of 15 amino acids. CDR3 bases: TGCGCCAGCAGCTTCCAGAATCCTTTCACCGGGGAGCTGTTTTTT. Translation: CASSFQNPFTGELFF.

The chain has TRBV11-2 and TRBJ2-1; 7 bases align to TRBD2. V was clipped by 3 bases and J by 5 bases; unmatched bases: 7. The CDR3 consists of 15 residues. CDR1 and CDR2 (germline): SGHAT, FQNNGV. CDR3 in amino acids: CASSLGGSPDNEQFF. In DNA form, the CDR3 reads TGTGCCAGCAGCTTGGGAGGGAGTCCGGACAATGAGCAGTTCTTC.

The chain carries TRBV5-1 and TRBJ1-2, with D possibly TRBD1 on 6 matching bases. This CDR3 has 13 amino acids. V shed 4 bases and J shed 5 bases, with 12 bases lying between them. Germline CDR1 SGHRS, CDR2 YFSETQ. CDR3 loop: CASSPDSLYGYTF. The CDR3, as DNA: TGCGCCAGCAGCCCGGACAGCCTTTATGGCTACACCTTC.